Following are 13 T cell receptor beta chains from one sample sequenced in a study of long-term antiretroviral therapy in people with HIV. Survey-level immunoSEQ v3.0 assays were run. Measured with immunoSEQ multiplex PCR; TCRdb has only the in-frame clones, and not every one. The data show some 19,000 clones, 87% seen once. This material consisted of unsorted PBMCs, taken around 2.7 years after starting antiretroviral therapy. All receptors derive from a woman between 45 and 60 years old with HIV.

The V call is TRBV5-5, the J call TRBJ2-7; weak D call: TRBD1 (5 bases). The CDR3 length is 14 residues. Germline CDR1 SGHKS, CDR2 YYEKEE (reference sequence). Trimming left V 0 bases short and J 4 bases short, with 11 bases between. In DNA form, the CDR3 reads TGTGCCAGCAGCTTGGCCGCGGACAATTACGAGCAGTACTTC. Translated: CASSLAADNYEQYF.

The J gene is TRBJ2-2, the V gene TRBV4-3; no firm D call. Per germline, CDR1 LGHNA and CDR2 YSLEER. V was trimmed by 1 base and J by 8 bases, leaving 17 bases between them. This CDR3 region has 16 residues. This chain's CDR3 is CASSQGAGIVGGELFF. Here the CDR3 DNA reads TGCGCCAGCAGCCAAGGAGCCGGAATCGTCGGAGGGGAGCTGTTTTTT.

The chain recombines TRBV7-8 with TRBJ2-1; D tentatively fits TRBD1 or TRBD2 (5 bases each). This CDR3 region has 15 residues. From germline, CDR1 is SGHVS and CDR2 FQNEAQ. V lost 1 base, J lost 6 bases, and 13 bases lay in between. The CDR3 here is CASSLVVGATNEQFF. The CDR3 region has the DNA TGTGCCAGCAGCTTAGTAGTCGGGGCGACCAATGAGCAGTTCTTC.

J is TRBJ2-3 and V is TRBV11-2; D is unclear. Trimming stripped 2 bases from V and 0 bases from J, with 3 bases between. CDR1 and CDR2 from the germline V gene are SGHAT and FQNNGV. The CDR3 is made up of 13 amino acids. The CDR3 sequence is CASSLYSTDTQYF. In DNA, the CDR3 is TGTGCCAGCAGCTTATACAGCACAGATACGCAGTATTTT.

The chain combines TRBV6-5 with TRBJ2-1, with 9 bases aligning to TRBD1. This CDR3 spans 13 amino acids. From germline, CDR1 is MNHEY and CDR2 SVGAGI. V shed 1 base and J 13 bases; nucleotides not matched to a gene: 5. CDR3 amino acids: CASSYYRDREQFF. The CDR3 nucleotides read TGTGCCAGCAGTTACTACCGGGACAGGGAACAGTTCTTC.

The CDR3 bases are TGCGCCAGCAGCTTGGCCGGGACAGGCTCCTACGAGCAGTACTTC. Amino acids: CASSLAGTGSYEQYF. This chain connects TRBV5-1 to TRBJ2-7; 8 bases agree with TRBD1. CDR3 size: 15 residues. The J segment lost 0 bases and the V segment lost 0 bases, leaving 2 bases of the junction unmatched. In germline, CDR1 is SGHRS, CDR2 YFSETQ.

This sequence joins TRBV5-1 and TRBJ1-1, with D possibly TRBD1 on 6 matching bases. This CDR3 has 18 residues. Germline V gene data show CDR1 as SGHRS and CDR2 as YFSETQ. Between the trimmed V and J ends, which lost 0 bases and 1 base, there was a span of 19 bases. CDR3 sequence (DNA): TGCGCCAGCAGCTTGGGACCGTTTAAGGGACACCAGAACACTGAAGCTTTCTTT. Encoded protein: CASSLGPFKGHQNTEAFF.

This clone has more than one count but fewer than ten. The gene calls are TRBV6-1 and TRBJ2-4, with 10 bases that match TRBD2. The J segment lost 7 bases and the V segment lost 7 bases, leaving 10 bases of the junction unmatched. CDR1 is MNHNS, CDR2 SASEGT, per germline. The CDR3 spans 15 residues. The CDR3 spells CASTAGGGGGNIQYF. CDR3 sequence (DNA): TGTGCCAGCACAGCGGGAGGGGGGGGTGGGAACATTCAGTACTTC.

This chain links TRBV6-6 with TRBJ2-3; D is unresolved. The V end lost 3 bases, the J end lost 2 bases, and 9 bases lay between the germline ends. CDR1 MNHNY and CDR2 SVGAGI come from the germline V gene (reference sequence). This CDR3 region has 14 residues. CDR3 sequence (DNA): TGTGCCAGCAGTTATGGGCAGTACACAGATACGCAGTATTTT. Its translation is CASSYGQYTDTQYF.

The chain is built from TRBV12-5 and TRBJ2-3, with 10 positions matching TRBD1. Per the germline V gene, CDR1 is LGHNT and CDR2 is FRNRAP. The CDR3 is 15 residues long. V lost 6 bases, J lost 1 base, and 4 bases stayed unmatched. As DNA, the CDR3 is TGTGCTAGTGGCCCCGGGACAGGGGGCACAGATACGCAGTATTTT. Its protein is CASGPGTGGTDTQYF.

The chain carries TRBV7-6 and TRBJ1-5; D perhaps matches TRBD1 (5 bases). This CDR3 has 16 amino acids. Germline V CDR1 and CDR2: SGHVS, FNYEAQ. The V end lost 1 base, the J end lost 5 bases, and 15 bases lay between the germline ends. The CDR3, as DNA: TGTGCCAGCAGCTTAGAAGCCGGGGCACATGATCAGCCCCAGCATTTT. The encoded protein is CASSLEAGAHDQPQHF.

For the CDR3, the DNA is TGTGCCAGAAGCTCATCAGGGGGCCCTATCTACGAGCAGTACTTC. Amino acid sequence: CARSSSGGPIYEQYF. The rearrangement uses TRBV5-3 and TRBJ2-7, with TRBD1 identical over 8 bases. TRBV5-3 carries the ORF label, with uncertain function. Unmatched junction bases numbered 8, after V lost 3 bases and J lost 3 bases. The length of the CDR3 is 15 residues.

CDR3 amino acids: CATSRDLSSGRAETQYF. CDR3 nucleotides: TGTGCCACCAGCAGAGATCTGAGTAGCGGGAGGGCAGAGACCCAGTACTTC. The V and J genes are TRBV15 and TRBJ2-5; TRBD2 aligns across 11 bases. V dropped 0 bases and J dropped 4; count of bases not matched to a gene: 7. From germline, CDR1 is LNHNV and CDR2 YYDKDF (reference sequence). The length of the CDR3 is 17 residues.